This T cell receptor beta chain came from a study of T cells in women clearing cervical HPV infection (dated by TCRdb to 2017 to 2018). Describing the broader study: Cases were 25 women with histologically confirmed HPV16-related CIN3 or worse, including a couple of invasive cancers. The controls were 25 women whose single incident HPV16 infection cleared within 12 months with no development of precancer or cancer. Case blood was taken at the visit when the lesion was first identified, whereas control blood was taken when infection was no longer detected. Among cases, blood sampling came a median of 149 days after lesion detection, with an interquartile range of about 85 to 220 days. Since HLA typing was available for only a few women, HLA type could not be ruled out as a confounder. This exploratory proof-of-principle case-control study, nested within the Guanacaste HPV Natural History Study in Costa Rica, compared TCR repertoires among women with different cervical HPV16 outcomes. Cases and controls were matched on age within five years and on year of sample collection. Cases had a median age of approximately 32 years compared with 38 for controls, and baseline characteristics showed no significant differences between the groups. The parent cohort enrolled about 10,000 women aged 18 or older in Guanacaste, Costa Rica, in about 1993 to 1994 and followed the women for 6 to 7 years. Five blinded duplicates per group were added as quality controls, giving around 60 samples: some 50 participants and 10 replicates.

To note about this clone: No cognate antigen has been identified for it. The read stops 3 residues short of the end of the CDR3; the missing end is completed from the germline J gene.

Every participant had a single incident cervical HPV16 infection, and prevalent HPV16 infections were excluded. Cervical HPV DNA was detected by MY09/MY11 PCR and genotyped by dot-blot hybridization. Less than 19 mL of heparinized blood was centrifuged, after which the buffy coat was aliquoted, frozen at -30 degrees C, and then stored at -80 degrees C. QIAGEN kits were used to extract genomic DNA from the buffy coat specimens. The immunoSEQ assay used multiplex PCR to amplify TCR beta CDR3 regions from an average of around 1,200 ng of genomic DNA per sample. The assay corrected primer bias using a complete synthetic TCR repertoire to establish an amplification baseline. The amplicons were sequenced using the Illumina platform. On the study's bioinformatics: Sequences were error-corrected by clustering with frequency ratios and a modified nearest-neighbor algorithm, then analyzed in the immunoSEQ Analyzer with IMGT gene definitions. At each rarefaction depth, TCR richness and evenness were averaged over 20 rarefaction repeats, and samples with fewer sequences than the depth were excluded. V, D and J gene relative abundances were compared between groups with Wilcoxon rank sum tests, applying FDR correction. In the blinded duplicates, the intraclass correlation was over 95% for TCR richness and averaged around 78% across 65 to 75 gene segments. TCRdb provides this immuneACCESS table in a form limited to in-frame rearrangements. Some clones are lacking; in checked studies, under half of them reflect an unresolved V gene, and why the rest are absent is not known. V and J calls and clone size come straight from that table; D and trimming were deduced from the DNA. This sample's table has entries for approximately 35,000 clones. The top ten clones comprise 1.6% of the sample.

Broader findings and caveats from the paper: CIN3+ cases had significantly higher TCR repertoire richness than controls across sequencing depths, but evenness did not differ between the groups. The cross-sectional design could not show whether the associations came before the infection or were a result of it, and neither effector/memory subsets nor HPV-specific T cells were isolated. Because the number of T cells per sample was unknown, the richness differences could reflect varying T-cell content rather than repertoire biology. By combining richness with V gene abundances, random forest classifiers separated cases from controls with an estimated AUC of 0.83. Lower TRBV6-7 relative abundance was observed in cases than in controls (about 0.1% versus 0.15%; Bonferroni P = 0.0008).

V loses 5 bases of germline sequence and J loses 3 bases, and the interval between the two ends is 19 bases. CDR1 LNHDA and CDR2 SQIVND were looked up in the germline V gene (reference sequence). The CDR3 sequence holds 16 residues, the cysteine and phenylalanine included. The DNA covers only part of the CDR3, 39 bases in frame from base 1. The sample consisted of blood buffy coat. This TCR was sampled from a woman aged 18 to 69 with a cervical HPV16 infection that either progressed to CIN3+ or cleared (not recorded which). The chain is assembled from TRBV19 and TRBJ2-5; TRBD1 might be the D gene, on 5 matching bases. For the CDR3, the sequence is CASSHRKDTAKETQYF. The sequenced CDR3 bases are TGTGCCAGTAGTCACCGTAAGGACACCGCGAAAGAGACC.